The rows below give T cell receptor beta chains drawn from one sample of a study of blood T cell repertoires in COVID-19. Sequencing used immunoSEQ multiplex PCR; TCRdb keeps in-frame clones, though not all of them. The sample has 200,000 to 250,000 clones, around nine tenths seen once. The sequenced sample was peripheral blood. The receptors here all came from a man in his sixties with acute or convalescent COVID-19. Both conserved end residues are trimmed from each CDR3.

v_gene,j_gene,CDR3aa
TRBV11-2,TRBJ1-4,ASSPRDRGAEKLF
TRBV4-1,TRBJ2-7,ASSQTDILGEQY
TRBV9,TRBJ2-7,ASSVGQGVTEQY
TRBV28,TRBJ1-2,ASRFRTGGYT
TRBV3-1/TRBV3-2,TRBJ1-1,ASTGHRNTEAF
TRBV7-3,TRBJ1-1,ASSLIPTGVEAF
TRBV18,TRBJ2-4,ASSYRGQAPVAKNIQY
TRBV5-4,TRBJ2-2,ASSPSGSSSNTGELF
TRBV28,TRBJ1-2,ASSSQGSGYT
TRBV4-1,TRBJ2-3,ASSHASGGAADTQY
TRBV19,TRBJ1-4,ASSIVGTGEKLF
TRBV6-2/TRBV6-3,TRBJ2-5,ASSYSSSGGAKGAQETQY
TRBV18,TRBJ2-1,ASSPRGGGNNEQF
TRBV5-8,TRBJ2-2,ASSPGRGQLLITGELF
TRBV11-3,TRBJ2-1,ASSLEIKAGQANEQF
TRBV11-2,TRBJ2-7,ASSNGGLAGGRTYEQY
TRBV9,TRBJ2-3,ASSTHRESSTDTQY
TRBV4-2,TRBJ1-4,ASSQEGGEKLF
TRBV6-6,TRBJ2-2,ASSYFGTDPPGELF
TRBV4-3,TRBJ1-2,ASSQDWEVPT
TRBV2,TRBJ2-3,ASSEGLRTSGGDTQY
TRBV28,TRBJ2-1,ASSLTGQGSYNEQF
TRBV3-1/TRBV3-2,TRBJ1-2,ASSGTQGFYGYT
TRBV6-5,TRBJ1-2,ASSYGGANYGYT
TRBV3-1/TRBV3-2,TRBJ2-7,ASSQTSGGSYEQY
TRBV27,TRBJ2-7,ASSPQGQGGGQY
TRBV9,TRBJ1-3,ASGRGGNTIY
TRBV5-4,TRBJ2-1,ASSSPGTGKGNEQF